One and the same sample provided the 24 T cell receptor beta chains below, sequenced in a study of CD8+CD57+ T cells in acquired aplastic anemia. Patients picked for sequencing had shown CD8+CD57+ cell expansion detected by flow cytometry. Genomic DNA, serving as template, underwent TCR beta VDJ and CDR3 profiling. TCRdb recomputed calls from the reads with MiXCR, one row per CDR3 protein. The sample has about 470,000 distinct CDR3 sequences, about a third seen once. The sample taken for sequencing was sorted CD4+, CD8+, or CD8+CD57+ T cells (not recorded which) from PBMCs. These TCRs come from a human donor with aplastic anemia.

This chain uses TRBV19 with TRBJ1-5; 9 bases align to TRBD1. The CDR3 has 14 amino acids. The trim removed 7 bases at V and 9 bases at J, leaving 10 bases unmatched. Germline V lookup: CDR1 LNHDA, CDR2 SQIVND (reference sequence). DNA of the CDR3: TGTGCCAGTACTCCACCGGGACAGGGTTTGCCCCAGCATTTT. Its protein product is CASTPPGQGLPQHF.

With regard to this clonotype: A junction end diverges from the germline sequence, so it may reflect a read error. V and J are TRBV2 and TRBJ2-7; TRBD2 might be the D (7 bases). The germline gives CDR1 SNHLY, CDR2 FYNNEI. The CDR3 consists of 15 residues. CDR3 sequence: CASSPRGAGRYGQYF. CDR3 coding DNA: TGTGCCAGCAGCCCCCGGGGGGCAGGGCGCTACGGGCAGTACTTC.

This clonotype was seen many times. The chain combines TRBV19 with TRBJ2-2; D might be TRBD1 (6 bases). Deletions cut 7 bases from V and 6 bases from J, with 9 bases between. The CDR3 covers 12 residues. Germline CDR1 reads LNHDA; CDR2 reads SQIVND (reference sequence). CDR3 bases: TGTGCCAGTAAACAGGGTCCCGGGGAGCTGTTTTTT. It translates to CASKQGPGELFF.

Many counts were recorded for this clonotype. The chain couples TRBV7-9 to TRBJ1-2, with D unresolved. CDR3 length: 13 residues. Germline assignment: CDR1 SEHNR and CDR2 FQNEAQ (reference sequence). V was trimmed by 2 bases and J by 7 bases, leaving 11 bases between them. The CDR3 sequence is CASSLSIPGGYTF. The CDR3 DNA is TGTGCCAGCAGCTTATCGATCCCAGGTGGCTACACCTTC.

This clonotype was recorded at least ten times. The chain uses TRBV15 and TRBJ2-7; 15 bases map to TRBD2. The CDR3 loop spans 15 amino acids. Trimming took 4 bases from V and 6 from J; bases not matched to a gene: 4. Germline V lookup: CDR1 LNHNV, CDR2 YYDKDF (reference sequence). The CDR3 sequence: CATSIGTSGGFEQYF. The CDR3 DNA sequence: TGTGCCACCAGCATCGGGACTAGCGGGGGGTTCGAGCAGTACTTC. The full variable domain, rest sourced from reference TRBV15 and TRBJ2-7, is DAMVIQNPRYQVTQFGKPVTLSCSQTLNHNVMYWYQQKSSQAPKLLFHYYDKDFNNEADTPDNFQSRRPNTSFCFLDIRSPGLGDTAMYLCATSIGTSGGFEQYFGPGTRLTVT.

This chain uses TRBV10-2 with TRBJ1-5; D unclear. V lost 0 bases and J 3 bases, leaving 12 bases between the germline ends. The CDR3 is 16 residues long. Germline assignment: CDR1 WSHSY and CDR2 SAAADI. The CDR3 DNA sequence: TGCGCCAGCAGTGAGTCCCGACAAGTCTACAATCAGCCCCAGCATTTT. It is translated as CASSESRQVYNQPQHF.

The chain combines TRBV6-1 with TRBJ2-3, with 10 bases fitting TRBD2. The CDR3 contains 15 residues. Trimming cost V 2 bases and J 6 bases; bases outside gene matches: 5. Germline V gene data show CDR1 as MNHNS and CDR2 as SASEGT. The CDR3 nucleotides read TGTGCCAGCAGTGAATTCAGCGGGAGGGCTGATACGCAGTATTTT. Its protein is CASSEFSGRADTQYF.

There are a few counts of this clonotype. The CDR3 loop reads CASSLDLSSYNSPLHF. The CDR3 coding sequence is TGCGCCAGCAGCTTGGACTTGAGCTCCTATAATTCACCCCTCCACTTT. The V gene is TRBV5-1, the J gene TRBJ1-6; D not certain. Trimming shortened V by 0 bases and J by 0 bases, and 7 bases separated the two germline ends. Germline lookup yields CDR1 SGHRS and CDR2 YFSETQ. The CDR3 is made up of 16 amino acids.

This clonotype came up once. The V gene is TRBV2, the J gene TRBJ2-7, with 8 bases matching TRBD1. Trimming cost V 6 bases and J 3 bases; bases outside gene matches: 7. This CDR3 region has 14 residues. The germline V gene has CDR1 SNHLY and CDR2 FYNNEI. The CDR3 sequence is CASRRQGAVYEQYF. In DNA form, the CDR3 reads TGTGCCAGCAGGCGGCAGGGGGCCGTCTACGAGCAGTACTTC. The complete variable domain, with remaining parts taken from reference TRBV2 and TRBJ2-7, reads EPEVTQTPSHQVTQMGQEVILRCVPISNHLYFYWYRQILGQKVEFLVSFYNNEISEKSEIFDDQFSVERPDGSNFTLKIRSTKLEDSAMYFCASRRQGAVYEQYFGPGTRLTVT.

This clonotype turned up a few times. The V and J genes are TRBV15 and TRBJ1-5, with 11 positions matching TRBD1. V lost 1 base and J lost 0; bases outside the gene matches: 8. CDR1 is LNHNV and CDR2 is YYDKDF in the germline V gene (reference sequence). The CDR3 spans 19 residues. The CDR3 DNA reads TGTGCCACCAGCAGAGCCCCGGGACAGGGGGGTTATAGCAATCAGCCCCAGCATTTT. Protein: CATSRAPGQGGYSNQPQHF.

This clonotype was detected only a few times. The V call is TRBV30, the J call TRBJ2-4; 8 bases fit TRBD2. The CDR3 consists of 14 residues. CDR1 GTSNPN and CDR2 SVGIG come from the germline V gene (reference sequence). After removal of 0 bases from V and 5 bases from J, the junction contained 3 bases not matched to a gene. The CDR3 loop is CAWSVRGGENIQYF. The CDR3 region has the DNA TGTGCCTGGAGTGTCCGGGGGGGGGAAAACATTCAGTACTTC.

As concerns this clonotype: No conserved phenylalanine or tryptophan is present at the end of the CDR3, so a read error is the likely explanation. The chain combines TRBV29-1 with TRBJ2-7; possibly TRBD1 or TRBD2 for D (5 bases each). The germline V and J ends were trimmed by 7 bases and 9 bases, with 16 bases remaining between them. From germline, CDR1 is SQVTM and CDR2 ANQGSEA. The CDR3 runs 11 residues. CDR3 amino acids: CSDRDDSVQYS. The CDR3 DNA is TGCAGCGACCGGGACGATTCGGTGCAGTACTCC.

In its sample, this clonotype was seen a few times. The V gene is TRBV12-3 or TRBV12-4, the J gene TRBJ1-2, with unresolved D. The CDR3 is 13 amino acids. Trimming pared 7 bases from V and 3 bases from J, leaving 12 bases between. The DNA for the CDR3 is TGTGCCAGCACTCCAGTGGGGTACTATGGCTACACCTTC. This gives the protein CASTPVGYYGYTF.

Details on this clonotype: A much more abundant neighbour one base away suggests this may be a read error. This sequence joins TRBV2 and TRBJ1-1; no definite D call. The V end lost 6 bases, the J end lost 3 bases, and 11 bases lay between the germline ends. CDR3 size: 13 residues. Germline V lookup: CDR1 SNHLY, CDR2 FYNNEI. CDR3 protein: CASRLSAYTEAFF. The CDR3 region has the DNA TGTGCCAGCAGACTAAGTGCGTACACTGAAGCTTTCTTT. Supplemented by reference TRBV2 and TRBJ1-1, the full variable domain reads EPEVTQTPSHQVTQMGQEVILRCVPISNHLYFYWYRQILGQKVEFLVSFYNNEISEKSEIFDDQFSVERPDGSNFTLKIRSTKLEDSAMYFCASRLSAYTEAFFGQGTRLTVV.

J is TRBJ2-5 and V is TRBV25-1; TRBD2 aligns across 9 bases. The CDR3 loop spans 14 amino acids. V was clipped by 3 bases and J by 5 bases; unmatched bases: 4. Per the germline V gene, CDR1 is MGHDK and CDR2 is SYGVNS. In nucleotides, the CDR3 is TGTGCCAGCAGTGACCTAGCGGGAAGGGAGACCCAGTACTTC. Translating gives CASSDLAGRETQYF.

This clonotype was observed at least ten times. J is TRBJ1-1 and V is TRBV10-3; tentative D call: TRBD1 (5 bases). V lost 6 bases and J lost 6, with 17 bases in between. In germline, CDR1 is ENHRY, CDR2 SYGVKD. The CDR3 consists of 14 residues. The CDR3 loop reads CAIRRDFGGAEAFF. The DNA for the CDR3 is TGTGCCATCAGGAGGGACTTCGGAGGCGCTGAAGCTTTCTTT.

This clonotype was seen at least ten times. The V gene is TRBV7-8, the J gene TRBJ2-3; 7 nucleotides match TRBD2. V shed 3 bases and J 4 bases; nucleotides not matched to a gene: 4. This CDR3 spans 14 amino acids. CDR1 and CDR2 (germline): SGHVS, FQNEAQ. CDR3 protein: CASSFERGADTQYF. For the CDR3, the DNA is TGTGCCAGCAGCTTCGAGCGGGGTGCAGATACGCAGTATTTT.

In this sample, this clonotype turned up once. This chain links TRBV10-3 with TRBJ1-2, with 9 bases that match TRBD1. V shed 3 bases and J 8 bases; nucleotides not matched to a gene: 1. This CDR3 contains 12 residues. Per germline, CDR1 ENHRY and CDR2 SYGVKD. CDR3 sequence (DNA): TGTGCCATCAGTGACGGACAGGGGGGCTACACCTTC. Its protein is CAISDGQGGYTF.

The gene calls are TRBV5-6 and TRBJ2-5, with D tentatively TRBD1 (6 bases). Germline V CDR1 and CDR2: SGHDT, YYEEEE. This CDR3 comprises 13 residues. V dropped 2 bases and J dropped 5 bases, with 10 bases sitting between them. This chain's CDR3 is CASSFTGMETQYF. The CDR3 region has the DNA TGTGCCAGCAGCTTCACAGGGATGGAGACCCAGTACTTC.

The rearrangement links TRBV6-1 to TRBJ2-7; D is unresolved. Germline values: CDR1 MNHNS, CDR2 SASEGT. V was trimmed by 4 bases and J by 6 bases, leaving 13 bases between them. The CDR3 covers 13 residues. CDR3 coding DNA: TGTGCCAGCAGTGTTCAGAGTAGAGCCGAGCAGTACTTC. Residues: CASSVQSRAEQYF.

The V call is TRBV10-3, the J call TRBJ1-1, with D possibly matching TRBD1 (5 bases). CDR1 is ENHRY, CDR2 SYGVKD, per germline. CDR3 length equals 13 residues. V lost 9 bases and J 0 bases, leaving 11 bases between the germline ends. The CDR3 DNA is TGTGCCATAATGGGACCGATGAACACTGAAGCTTTCTTT. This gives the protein CAIMGPMNTEAFF.

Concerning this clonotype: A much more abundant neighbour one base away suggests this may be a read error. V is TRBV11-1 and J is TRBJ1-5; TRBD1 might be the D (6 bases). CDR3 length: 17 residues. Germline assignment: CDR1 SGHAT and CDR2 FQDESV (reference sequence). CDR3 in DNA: TGTGCCAGCAGCACCGGGGGGGGCCCAGCTACCAATCGGCCCCAGCATTTT. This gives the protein CASSTGGGPATNRPQHF.

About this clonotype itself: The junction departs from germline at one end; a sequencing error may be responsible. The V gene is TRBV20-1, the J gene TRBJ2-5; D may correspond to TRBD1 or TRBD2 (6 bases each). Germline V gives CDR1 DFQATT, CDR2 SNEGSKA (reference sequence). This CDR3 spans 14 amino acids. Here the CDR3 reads CSARRLGGQEAQYF. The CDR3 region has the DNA TGCAGTGCTAGACGTCTCGGGGGACAAGAGGCCCAGTACTTC.

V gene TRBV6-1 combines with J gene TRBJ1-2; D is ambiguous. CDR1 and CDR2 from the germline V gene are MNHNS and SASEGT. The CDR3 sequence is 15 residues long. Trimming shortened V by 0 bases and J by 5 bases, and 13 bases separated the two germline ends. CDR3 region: CASSEASTATYGYTF. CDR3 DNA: TGTGCCAGCAGTGAAGCTAGTACAGCCACTTATGGCTACACCTTC.